This T cell receptor beta chain was sequenced in a study of beta chain features in type 1 diabetes (dated by TCRdb to 2016 to 2019). Regarding the study in general: No differences in mean age, gender distribution, total cell number or subset yield were found between patients and healthy donors. The study compared TCRB repertoires of sorted circulating CD4+ T cell subsets between recently diagnosed type 1 diabetes patients and matched healthy donors. Across all samples, fewer than 130 million sorted cells were examined, and cell number per subset correlated strongly with RNA yield. Whereas all 30 or so donors provided naive and central memory subsets, regulatory and stem cell-like memory subsets were isolated from just 8 patients and roughly eight healthy donors. General findings and caveats noted by the study authors: PCR may preferentially amplify shorter templates, but because patient and control samples were amplified and corrected together, any resulting skew would affect both groups equally. At VDJ recombination sites, type 1 diabetes patients had fewer insertions and more deleted nucleotides, which implies abnormalities in thymic rearrangement. Because small numbers of individuals were included in the HLA sub-analyses, any influence of HLA type on TCRB rearrangement was left unresolved. In all four CD4+ subsets, TCRB CDR3 length was moderately but significantly shorter in type 1 diabetes patients. Because cDNA was sequenced instead of genomic DNA, activated cells with high expression could be over-represented, although the groups did not differ in activation or CD3 levels. Naive, central memory and regulatory TCRB repertoires appeared more similar among patients than among healthy donors.

The entire isolated RNA was reverse transcribed using the High Capacity cDNA Reverse Transcription Kit, and thus expressed TCRB transcripts were sequenced. Deep immunoSEQ sequencing was applied to naive, central memory and regulatory T cell samples, giving an average of roughly 3.3 million total reads per sample. Sorted cells were lysed in RLT buffer, and RNA was extracted using DNase-treated RNeasy Micro or Mini kits according to cell number. To prevent cross-contamination, every cell subset was processed on its own, while patient and healthy donor samples were processed together. TCRB sequences were amplified from cDNA with the immunoSEQ multiplex PCR, producing 87-bp fragments spanning the CDR3 region. Sequencing of the amplicons was performed on the Illumina HiSeq platform. Concerning the study's data processing: PCR bias was computationally corrected using synthetic template baselines, reads within Hamming distance 2 were collapsed, and singletons that could not be merged were discarded. Reads were aligned against IMGT to assign V, D and J genes, CDR3 length and insertions or deletions at six rearrangement sites. Within each subset, clonotype counts were normalized to sorted cell number, after which true diversity and Gini coefficients were computed with the tcR R package. The overlap coefficient, calculated on TCRB nucleotide sequences, was used to quantify repertoire sharing. Out-of-frame TCRB sequences from naive cells were analyzed as a proxy for the pre-selection repertoire. Entries here come from immuneACCESS through TCRdb and include only in-frame sequences with V and J called. Some clones fail to appear in such tables; in the studies checked, an unresolved V gene covers under half of the shortfall, and the cause of the remainder is unknown. V and J calls and clone size are copied from that table; D and trimming were computed from the DNA. The sample records 280,000 or so clones, approximately 16% of which are singletons. 0.015% to 0.017% of the sample is in the top ten clones.

The CDR3 holds 15 amino acids from the cysteine to the phenylalanine. Only CDR3 DNA remains: 45 bases, in frame from the first base. CDR1 and CDR2 (SGHNT, YYREEE) derive from the germline V gene (reference sequence). V is shortened by 3 bases, J by 0 bases, and the region joining them spans 7 bases. A single peripheral blood draw of about 116 mL on average was collected from each donor into heparinised tubes. Using a panel that included CD45RO, CCR7, CD25, CD127, CD95 and CD27, naive, central memory, regulatory and stem cell-like memory CD4+ T cells were sorted on a BD FACSAria II. Purity was above 95% for every sorted population. Right away, PBMCs were isolated by Lymphoprep density gradient centrifugation and were stained directly, with no culture step. So that batch effects would be minimized, each experiment stained and sorted samples in pairs, pairing one healthy donor with one patient. This clone was counted only a few times. The antigen it binds to is not known. One base away there is no much larger clone; base qualities are not given.

The rearrangement combines TRBV5-4 with TRBJ2-6; TRBD1 could be the D gene, as 5 bases match. This TCR was recovered from a man younger than 35 with type 1 diabetes. Sequenced sample: naive CD4+ T cells from blood. Explained via the paper, the cell subset or site label denotes: true naive CD4+ T cells. The DNA reads TGTGCCAGCAGCTCCCAGGGCTCTGGGGCCAACGTCCTGACTTTC. Its product reads: CASSSQGSGANVLTF.